This is a list of T cell receptor beta chains from one sample in a study of T cells in Graves' hyperthyroidism and ophthalmopathy. A single record per CDR3 protein comes from TCRdb applying MiXCR to the multiplex PCR reads. The sample contains about 410,000 distinct CDR3 sequences, about 15% of which appear only once. Sequencing was carried out using blood. Receptor source: a young man with Graves' ophthalmopathy. Both conserved end residues are part of each CDR3. The order of the fields is J gene, V gene, clone size, D gene, CDR3 DNA, CDR3 protein. A D gene is named only where the DNA matches it firmly. Not every row has a clone size; where given, it reads once, few, many or a size class.

J gene: TRBJ2-3
V gene: TRBV5-5
clone size: many
D gene: NA
CDR3 DNA: TGTGCCAGCCGGGACGCGGGGGATACGCAGTATTTT
CDR3 protein: CASRDAGDTQYF

J gene: TRBJ1-2
V gene: TRBV2
clone size: many
D gene: NA
CDR3 DNA: TGTGCCAGCAGTGACAGGGGATCGGGCTATGGCTACACCTTC
CDR3 protein: CASSDRGSGYGYTF

J gene: TRBJ2-5
V gene: TRBV5-4
clone size: NA
D gene: TRBD2
CDR3 DNA: TGTGCCAGCAGCTTGGACCTAGCGGGGTACCAAGAGACCCAGTACTTC
CDR3 protein: CASSLDLAGYQETQYF

J gene: TRBJ2-3
V gene: TRBV30
clone size: many
D gene: NA
CDR3 DNA: TGTGCCTGGACTCAGGATACCTCAGATACGCAGTATTTT
CDR3 protein: CAWTQDTSDTQYF

J gene: TRBJ1-1
V gene: TRBV12-3/TRBV12-4
clone size: many
D gene: NA
CDR3 DNA: TGTGCCAGCAGTTTAGCGCGGTGGCTTCAAGGGATGAACACTGAAGCTTTCTTT
CDR3 protein: CASSLARWLQGMNTEAFF

J gene: TRBJ2-1
V gene: TRBV29-1
clone size: NA
D gene: NA
CDR3 DNA: TGCAGCGTTGAGTGGGCCTACAATGAGCAGTTCTTC
CDR3 protein: CSVEWAYNEQFF

J gene: TRBJ1-2
V gene: TRBV27
clone size: few
D gene: NA
CDR3 DNA: TGTGCCAGCAGCGACGGGCGGGGGCGGGGGGGCTACACCTTC
CDR3 protein: CASSDGRGRGGYTF

J gene: TRBJ2-6
V gene: TRBV19
clone size: few
D gene: NA
CDR3 DNA: TGTGCCAGTAGTGATCAGGGGGGAGGAGGGGAGTATAACGTCCTGACTTTC
CDR3 protein: CASSDQGGGGEYNVLTF

J gene: TRBJ1-1
V gene: TRBV19
clone size: NA
D gene: NA
CDR3 DNA: TGTGCCAGTAGTAACTTGAGGGCAACCGAAGCTTTCTTT
CDR3 protein: CASSNLRATEAFF

J gene: TRBJ2-2
V gene: TRBV3-1
clone size: many
D gene: TRBD2
CDR3 DNA: TGTGCCAGCAGCCAAGGGCTAGCGGTAACCGGGGAGCTGTTTTTT
CDR3 protein: CASSQGLAVTGELFF

J gene: TRBJ1-5
V gene: TRBV27
clone size: many
D gene: TRBD1
CDR3 DNA: TGTGCCAGCAGTACTTATAATACCGGGACAGGCAAACAGCCCCAGCATTTT
CDR3 protein: CASSTYNTGTGKQPQHF

J gene: TRBJ1-2
V gene: TRBV12-3/TRBV12-4
clone size: many
D gene: NA
CDR3 DNA: TGTGCCAGCAGTTCACGGGTTAACTATGGCTACACCTTC
CDR3 protein: CASSSRVNYGYTF

J gene: TRBJ2-2
V gene: TRBV4-1
clone size: NA
D gene: TRBD1
CDR3 DNA: TGCGCCAGCAGATTAGGACAGGGCTCGAACACCGGGGAGCTGTTTTTT
CDR3 protein: CASRLGQGSNTGELFF

J gene: TRBJ2-2
V gene: TRBV9
clone size: NA
D gene: TRBD2
CDR3 DNA: TGTGCCAGCACCCCGGGGGGGCCCGGGGAGCTGTTTTTT
CDR3 protein: CASTPGGPGELFF

J gene: TRBJ2-1
V gene: TRBV11-3
clone size: NA
D gene: TRBD2
CDR3 DNA: TGTGCCAGCAGCCGGAGCGGGGGGTCGTACAATGAGCAGTTCTTC
CDR3 protein: CASSRSGGSYNEQFF

J gene: TRBJ2-7
V gene: TRBV6-5
clone size: many
D gene: TRBD1
CDR3 DNA: TGTGCCAGCAGTTACGGGACAGGGGCCAACGAGCAGTACTTC
CDR3 protein: CASSYGTGANEQYF

J gene: TRBJ2-5
V gene: TRBV12-3/TRBV12-4
clone size: many
D gene: NA
CDR3 DNA: TGTGCCAGCAGTTTCCGGGGGGCATTAGGAGAGACCCAGTACTTC
CDR3 protein: CASSFRGALGETQYF

J gene: TRBJ2-3
V gene: TRBV6-1
clone size: NA
D gene: TRBD2
CDR3 DNA: TGTGCCAGCAGCCCACGGTCTGGAGCGGGAGGGCCAGATACGCAGTATTTT
CDR3 protein: CASSPRSGAGGPDTQYF

J gene: TRBJ2-7
V gene: TRBV7-9
clone size: many
D gene: TRBD2
CDR3 DNA: TGTGCCAGCAGCTACCCAGGGAGTAGCGGGGGGTACGAGCAGTACTTC
CDR3 protein: CASSYPGSSGGYEQYF

J gene: TRBJ2-3
V gene: TRBV4-1
clone size: NA
D gene: TRBD2
CDR3 DNA: TGCGCCAGCAGCCAAGATGGCGGGGGGGGGGATACGCAGTATTTT
CDR3 protein: CASSQDGGGGDTQYF

J gene: TRBJ2-1
V gene: TRBV20-1
clone size: many
D gene: NA
CDR3 DNA: TGCAGTGCGGGGGCCTCCTACAATGAGCAGTTCTTC
CDR3 protein: CSAGASYNEQFF

J gene: TRBJ2-7
V gene: TRBV5-1
clone size: many
D gene: TRBD1
CDR3 DNA: TGTGCCAGCAGTTTAGGACAGGGTGGGTACGAGCAGTACTTC
CDR3 protein: CASSLGQGGYEQYF

J gene: TRBJ2-3
V gene: TRBV11-3
clone size: many
D gene: NA
CDR3 DNA: TGTGCCAGCAGCTTAAGCGGGCCTAGCACAGATACGCAGTATTTT
CDR3 protein: CASSLSGPSTDTQYF

J gene: TRBJ2-5
V gene: TRBV29-1
clone size: many
D gene: TRBD1
CDR3 DNA: TGCAGCGTTGAAGAATATGGCAGGGGGCTGGAGACCCAGTACTTC
CDR3 protein: CSVEEYGRGLETQYF

J gene: TRBJ2-1
V gene: TRBV7-3
clone size: few
D gene: NA
CDR3 DNA: TGTGCCAGCAGCCGAAGAAGCGGAGGGGGGTATGAGCAGTTCTTC
CDR3 protein: CASSRRSGGGYEQFF

J gene: TRBJ2-6
V gene: TRBV6-1
clone size: many
D gene: NA
CDR3 DNA: TGTGCCAGCAATTGGGGGTCTGGGGCCAACGTCCTGACTTTC
CDR3 protein: CASNWGSGANVLTF

J gene: TRBJ2-7
V gene: TRBV16
clone size: many
D gene: NA
CDR3 DNA: TGTGCCAGCAGCCAATTTATAGGGTCCCCGACAGTCGATTACGAGCAGTACTTC
CDR3 protein: CASSQFIGSPTVDYEQYF

J gene: TRBJ1-2
V gene: TRBV12-3/TRBV12-4
clone size: many
D gene: NA
CDR3 DNA: TGTGCCAGCAACACCGGGACGGAGTATGGCTACACCTTC
CDR3 protein: CASNTGTEYGYTF

J gene: TRBJ2-5
V gene: TRBV5-1
clone size: few
D gene: TRBD2
CDR3 DNA: TGCGCCAGCAGCACCCTAGCGGGGGGGTACCAAGAGACCCAGTACTTC
CDR3 protein: CASSTLAGGYQETQYF

J gene: TRBJ1-2
V gene: TRBV4-1
clone size: NA
D gene: NA
CDR3 DNA: TGCGCCAGCAGCCGCCCCGGCGGGGGGAAGGGCTACACCTTC
CDR3 protein: CASSRPGGGKGYTF

J gene: TRBJ2-3
V gene: TRBV5-1
clone size: many
D gene: NA
CDR3 DNA: TGCGCCAGCAGCTTAAGGCTGGGGGCTCAAGATACGCAGTATTTT
CDR3 protein: CASSLRLGAQDTQYF

J gene: TRBJ2-5
V gene: TRBV20-1
clone size: NA
D gene: TRBD2
CDR3 DNA: TGCAGTGCTGGGGGCAGCGGGAGTAGGGAGACCCAGTACTTC
CDR3 protein: CSAGGSGSRETQYF

J gene: TRBJ1-1
V gene: TRBV5-1
clone size: NA
D gene: NA
CDR3 DNA: TGCGCCAGCAGCTTGTTACTCTTGAACACTGAAGCTTTCTTT
CDR3 protein: CASSLLLLNTEAFF

J gene: TRBJ2-2
V gene: TRBV18
clone size: many
D gene: NA
CDR3 DNA: TGTGCCAGCTCATTGGCGAGGGGGAACACCGGGGAGCTGTTTTTT
CDR3 protein: CASSLARGNTGELFF

J gene: TRBJ1-5
V gene: TRBV4-1
clone size: NA
D gene: NA
CDR3 DNA: TGCGCCAGCAGCCAAGTGGGGGGGGAGTGGGGGGATCAGCCCCAGCATTTT
CDR3 protein: CASSQVGGEWGDQPQHF

J gene: TRBJ2-2
V gene: TRBV10-3
clone size: few
D gene: NA
CDR3 DNA: TGTGCCATCAGCTCAGGGATGGTGGACACCGGGGAGCTGTTTTTT
CDR3 protein: CAISSGMVDTGELFF

J gene: TRBJ2-7
V gene: TRBV28
clone size: few
D gene: TRBD1
CDR3 DNA: TGTGCCAGCAGTTTTTACGGGACAGGCTCCTACGAGCAGTACTTC
CDR3 protein: CASSFYGTGSYEQYF

J gene: TRBJ2-5
V gene: TRBV6-1
clone size: many
D gene: NA
CDR3 DNA: TGTGCCAGCAGCTCCTTGGGGGGCCAAGAGACCCAGTACTTC
CDR3 protein: CASSSLGGQETQYF